These 10 T cell receptor beta chains share one sample of origin, sequenced in a study of shared clonotypes between healthy human individuals. Some clones are missing from TCRdb's copy, which holds only in-frame ones; the method was immunoSEQ multiplex PCR. Of 950,000 to 1,200,000 clones detected, 60% to 80% appear once; the ten largest clones hold about 0.89%. Sample: memory CD4+ T cells from PBMCs. Subset of the sample: CD45RA-negative fraction. These receptors were taken from a man in his late teens or twenties in good health. Some clones in this sample may be carry-over from other donors' samples.

CDR3 DNA: TGTGCCTGGAGCGCCCTGGGGGATGAGCAGTTCTTC. Its protein product is CAWSALGDEQFF. The chain is built from TRBV30 and TRBJ2-1, with D perhaps being TRBD1 or TRBD2 (5 bases each). The CDR3 covers 12 residues. Germline V gene lookup returns CDR1 GTSNPN and CDR2 SVGIG (reference sequence). The V end lost 3 bases, the J end lost 8 bases, and 11 bases lay between the germline ends.

The chain joins TRBV7-2 to TRBJ1-1; D remains unclear. The V end was cut by 4 bases, the J end by 5 bases, with 20 bases between. CDR1 SGHTA and CDR2 FQGNSA come from the germline V gene. The CDR3 spans 16 residues. The CDR3 here is CASSSYLWGVGTEAFF. The CDR3 DNA sequence: TGTGCCAGCAGCTCCTACCTATGGGGAGTAGGTACTGAAGCTTTCTTT. The variable domain in full, completed from reference TRBV7-2 and TRBJ1-1, reads GAGVSQSPSNKVTEKGKDVELRCDPISGHTALYWYRQSLGQGLEFLIYFQGNSAPDKSGLPSDRFSAERTGGSVSTLTIQRTQQEDSAVYLCASSSYLWGVGTEAFFGQGTRLTVV.

V and J are TRBV9 and TRBJ1-1; tentative D call: TRBD1 (6 bases). V was trimmed by 5 bases and J by 6 bases, leaving 17 bases between them. The germline V gene encodes CDR1 SGDLS and CDR2 YYNGEE. This CDR3 comprises 14 residues. CDR3 sequence (DNA): TGTGCCAGCAGAGCCGAGACAGGAAGCGCTGAAGCTTTCTTT. This sequence encodes CASRAETGSAEAFF.

This clone has more than one count but fewer than ten. Different DNA sequences within this sample yield the same CDR3. The chain is built from TRBV18 and TRBJ2-1, with 11 bases identical to TRBD2. This CDR3 is 16 amino acids long. Trimming at V came to 2 bases and at J to 6 bases, leaving 6 bases not matched to a gene. CDR1 KGHSH and CDR2 LQKENI come from the germline V gene. The chain's CDR3 is CASSPRALAGVNEQFF. CDR3 coding DNA: TGTGCCAGCTCACCAAGGGCACTAGCGGGAGTCAATGAGCAGTTCTTC. Supplemented by reference TRBV18 and TRBJ2-1, the full variable domain reads NAGVMQNPRHLVRRRGQEARLRCSPMKGHSHVYWYRQLPEEGLKFMVYLQKENIIDESGMPKERFSAEFPKEGPSILRIQQVVRGDSAAYFCASSPRALAGVNEQFFGPGTRLTVL.

CDR3 coding DNA: TGTGCCAGCAGCTTGGGAGGGGGAAGGCCTTTCAATGAGCAGTTCTTC. Residues: CASSLGGGRPFNEQFF. The rearrangement uses TRBV7-9 and TRBJ2-1, with TRBD2 as a possible D gene (7 bases). Germline assignment: CDR1 SEHNR and CDR2 FQNEAQ (reference sequence). This CDR3 has 16 amino acids. V dropped 3 bases and J dropped 6 bases, with 18 bases sitting between them.

The rearrangement uses TRBV7-8 and TRBJ2-2, with 7 bases fitting TRBD2. Trimming at V came to 5 bases and at J to 0 bases, leaving 6 bases not matched to a gene. This CDR3 is built from 16 residues. The germline V gene encodes CDR1 SGHVS and CDR2 FQNEAQ. CDR3 loop: CASSRRLATNTGELFF. The CDR3 DNA reads as TGTGCCAGCAGCCGAAGACTAGCAACGAACACCGGGGAGCTGTTTTTT.

The rearrangement links TRBV5-1 to TRBJ2-1; D not resolved. Germline V gives CDR1 SGHRS, CDR2 YFSETQ. This CDR3 is 15 amino acids long. V was trimmed by 4 bases and J by 3 bases, leaving 14 bases between them. CDR3 in amino acids: CASSVMLTGYNEQFF. CDR3 DNA: TGCGCCAGCAGCGTGATGCTGACTGGCTACAATGAGCAGTTCTTC. Complete variable domain (other parts from reference TRBV5-1 and TRBJ2-1): KAGVTQTPRYLIKTRGQQVTLSCSPISGHRSVSWYQQTPGQGLQFLFEYFSETQRNKGNFPGRFSGRQFSNSRSEMNVSTLELGDSALYLCASSVMLTGYNEQFFGPGTRLTVL.

The chain carries TRBV7-9 and TRBJ2-2, with D maybe TRBD2 (6 bases). This CDR3 contains 16 residues. V lost 6 bases to trimming and J lost 1 base, with 15 bases between them. Germline-derived CDR1 and CDR2 are SEHNR and FQNEAQ (reference sequence). In nucleotides, the CDR3 is TGTGCCAGCAGTCCCACCGGGACTGGGAACACCGGGGAGCTGTTTTTT. It is translated as CASSPTGTGNTGELFF.

This clone was observed once. The V call is TRBV5-1, the J call TRBJ2-5; maybe TRBD2 (6 bases). The closer fit of TRBJ2-7 to the DNA end suggests the J call may be wrong. The CDR3 totals 14 residues. From germline, CDR1 is SGHRS and CDR2 YFSETQ. This CDR3 reads CASSWGDPTYEQYF. The CDR3, as DNA: TGCGCCAGCAGCTGGGGGGATCCAACCTACGAGCAGTACTTC.

This sequence joins TRBV7-9 and TRBJ2-2; D not certain. CDR3 size: 16 residues. Trimming pared 1 base from V and 1 base from J, leaving 10 bases between. Germline loops: CDR1 SEHNR, CDR2 FQNEAQ (reference sequence). The CDR3 DNA is TGTGCCAGCAGCTTAGAATGGTGGGAGAACACCGGGGAGCTGTTTTTT. Amino acids: CASSLEWWENTGELFF.